The clone carrying this TCR beta chain was seen many times. The antigen is unknown. Patients who underwent sequencing had shown CD8+CD57+ cell expansion by flow cytometry. This CDR3 contains 15 residues. Germline V gives CDR1 KGHSH, CDR2 LQKENI. Trimming pared 2 bases from V and 9 bases from J, leaving 14 bases between. Profiling that covered TCR beta VDJ and CDR3 relied on genomic DNA as its template. Via MiXCR, TCRdb re-called the reads, giving one row per CDR3 protein. Of around 180,000 distinct CDR3 sequences detected, under 50% appear once; the ten largest clones hold about 1.8%. These data originate in a study of CD8+CD57+ T cells in acquired aplastic anemia. Whole-study findings and limits: In CD8+ cells, Simpson's diversity showed no significant difference between patients and controls.

J is TRBJ1-6 and V is TRBV18; D is unresolved. The specimen was sorted CD4+, CD8+, or CD8+CD57+ T cells (not recorded which) from PBMCs. The receptor was isolated from a human donor with aplastic anemia. The CDR3 DNA reads as TGTGCCAGCTCACCAGAAGGAATTAAGGGTTCACCCCTCCACTTT. Protein sequence: CASSPEGIKGSPLHF.